The sequence of this T cell receptor beta chain was determined in a study of T cell repertoires in cytomegalovirus infection. About the study: CMV infection plus the matching HLA type was flagged by public TCR beta signatures. Study observations and caveats: The response measured ex vivo was dominated by TCR beta clonotypes (HLA-C-restricted and CMV-specific).

The V gene lost 5 bases and the J gene lost 3 bases, with 8 bases spanning the gap. The length of the CDR3 is 13 residues. Germline V gene lookup returns CDR1 LNHNV and CDR2 YYDKDF (reference sequence). Remarks on this clonotype: The antigen is undetermined.

TCRdb re-derived calls from the reads in MiXCR, one entry per CDR3 protein. Of 700,000 to 900,000 distinct CDR3 sequences in the sample, 25% to 35% are singletons; the top ten hold roughly 14%. The sequenced sample was cultured CD8+ T cells from PBMCs, obtained from culture after CMV antigen stimulation. This TCR derives from a human donor in good health (CMV status not recorded). Some clones in this sample may be carry-over from other donors' samples. This chain joins TRBV15 and TRBJ2-1; D ambiguous. CDR3 in amino acids: CATSRHSYNEQFF. The CDR3 DNA reads TGTGCCACCAGCCGACACAGCTACAATGAGCAGTTCTTC. Using reference TRBV15 and TRBJ2-1 for the parts outside the CDR3, the full variable domain is DAMVIQNPRYQVTQFGKPVTLSCSQTLNHNVMYWYQQKSSQAPKLLFHYYDKDFNNEADTPDNFQSRRPNTSFCFLDIRSPGLGDTAMYLCATSRHSYNEQFFGPGTRLTVL.